The rows below give T cell receptor beta chains drawn from one sample of a study of blood T cell repertoires in COVID-19. Profiled with immunoSEQ multiplex PCR; TCRdb holds only in-frame clones, not every one. The top ten clones hold 1.5% to 2% of a sample with 140,000 to 150,000 clones, around 90% of them seen once. The sample was peripheral blood. These receptors all stem from a man between 65 and 85 years old with acute or convalescent COVID-19. Both conserved end residues are part of each CDR3. D genes are given only for firm matches. Size is stated for part of the rows, as once, few or many counts, or as a class when the clone is expanded.

DNA,CDR3,V,size,D,J
TGTGCCAGTAGGTCCCACGGCGGGAATGGCTACACCTTC,CASRSHGGNGYTF,TRBV19,.,.,TRBJ1-2
TGTGTCAGAAGCTTAGCCAGCTTAGCGGGAGGGCCGGAAGAGACCCAGTACTTC,CVRSLASLAGGPEETQYF,TRBV7-5,.,.,TRBJ2-5
TGCGCCAGCAGCCCAGACAGGAACGGCGAGCAGTACTTC,CASSPDRNGEQYF,TRBV5-1,.,.,TRBJ2-7
TGTGCCAGCAGCCAAAGACAGGGACGAGCTGGGGCCAACGTCCTGACTTTC,CASSQRQGRAGANVLTF,TRBV3-1/TRBV3-2,.,TRBD1,TRBJ2-6
TGCGCCAGCAGCTTGGACCCTACCTCCTACAATGAGCAGTTCTTC,CASSLDPTSYNEQFF,TRBV5-1,once,.,TRBJ2-1
TGCGCCAGCAGCTTAACCCCTAGCGGGGGGTTTGAGAATGAGCAGTTCTTC,CASSLTPSGGFENEQFF,TRBV5-1,.,TRBD2,TRBJ2-1
TGTGCCAGCAGCCCCTGGTCCCTCAGAGAAGCTTTCTTT,CASSPWSLREAFF,TRBV7-9,.,.,TRBJ1-1
TGCGCCAGCAGCACCGGACAGTACGAGCAGTACTTC,CASSTGQYEQYF,TRBV5-1,.,.,TRBJ2-7
TGTGCCAGCAGTTACTCCGGGACAGGGCACAATCAGCCCCAGCATTTT,CASSYSGTGHNQPQHF,TRBV6-6,.,TRBD1,TRBJ1-5
TGTGCCAGCAGCTCTCCGGGACAGCATGCGGGCTACACCTTC,CASSSPGQHAGYTF,TRBV5-4,.,TRBD1,TRBJ1-2
TGTGCCACCAGTGGCGGGACAGGGAAAGGCTACACCTTC,CATSGGTGKGYTF,TRBV24-1,.,TRBD1,TRBJ1-2
TGCGCCAGCAGCTTGGGCAGGGCGAGCACTGAAGCTTTCTTT,CASSLGRASTEAFF,TRBV5-1,.,.,TRBJ1-1
TGTGCCAGCAGCCAAGGCAGGGTCACAGATACGCAGTATTTT,CASSQGRVTDTQYF,TRBV3-1/TRBV3-2,.,.,TRBJ2-3
TGTGCCAGTAGTTCTTTAGACAGGGAGAACACCGGGGAGCTGTTTTTT,CASSSLDRENTGELFF,TRBV19,.,TRBD1,TRBJ2-2
TGTGCCAGTAGTATTGGCAGCTCCTACGAGCAGTACTTC,CASSIGSSYEQYF,TRBV19,.,.,TRBJ2-7